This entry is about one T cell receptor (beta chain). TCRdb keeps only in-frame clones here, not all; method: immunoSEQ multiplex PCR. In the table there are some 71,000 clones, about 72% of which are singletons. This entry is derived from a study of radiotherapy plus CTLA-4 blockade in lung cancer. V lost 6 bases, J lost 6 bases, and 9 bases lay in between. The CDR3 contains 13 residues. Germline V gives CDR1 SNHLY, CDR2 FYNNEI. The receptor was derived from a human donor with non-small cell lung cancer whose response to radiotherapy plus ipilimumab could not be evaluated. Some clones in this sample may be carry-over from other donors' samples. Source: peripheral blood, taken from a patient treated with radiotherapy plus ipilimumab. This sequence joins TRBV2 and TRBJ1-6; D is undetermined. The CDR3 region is CASSNIGNSPLHF. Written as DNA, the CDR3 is TGTGCCAGCAGCAACATTGGTAATTCACCCCTCCACTTT.